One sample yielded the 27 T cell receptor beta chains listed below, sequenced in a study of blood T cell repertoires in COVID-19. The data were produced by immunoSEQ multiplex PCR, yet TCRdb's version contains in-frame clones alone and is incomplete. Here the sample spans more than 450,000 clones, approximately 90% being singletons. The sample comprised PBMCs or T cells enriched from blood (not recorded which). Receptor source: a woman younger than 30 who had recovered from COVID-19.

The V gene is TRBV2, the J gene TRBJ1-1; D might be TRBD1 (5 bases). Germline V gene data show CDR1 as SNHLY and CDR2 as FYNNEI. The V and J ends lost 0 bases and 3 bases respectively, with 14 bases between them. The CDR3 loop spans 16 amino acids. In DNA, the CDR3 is TGTGCCAGCAGTGAAGCGCTTAGGGGTTGGGACACTGAAGCTTTCTTT. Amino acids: CASSEALRGWDTEAFF.

CDR3 region: CASSDRELNEQFF. CDR3 nucleotides: TGCGCCAGCAGCGACCGGGAGCTCAATGAGCAGTTCTTC. The rearrangement links TRBV5-1 to TRBJ2-1; TRBD2 is a possible D gene (6 bases). The CDR3 totals 13 residues. V was trimmed by 4 bases and J by 6 bases, leaving 11 bases between them. Germline lookup yields CDR1 SGHRS and CDR2 YFSETQ.

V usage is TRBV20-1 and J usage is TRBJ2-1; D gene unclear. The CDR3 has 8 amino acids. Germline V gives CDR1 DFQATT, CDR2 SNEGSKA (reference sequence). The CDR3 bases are TGCGTAGGAGATGAGCAGTTCTTC. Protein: CVGDEQFF.

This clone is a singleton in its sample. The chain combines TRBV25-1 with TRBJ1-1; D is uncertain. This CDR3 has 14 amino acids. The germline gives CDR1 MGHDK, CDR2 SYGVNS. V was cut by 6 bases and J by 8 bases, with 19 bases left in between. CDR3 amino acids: CASSDLPEAIEAFF. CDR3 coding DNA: TGTGCCAGCAGCGACCTACCTGAGGCAATCGAAGCTTTCTTT.

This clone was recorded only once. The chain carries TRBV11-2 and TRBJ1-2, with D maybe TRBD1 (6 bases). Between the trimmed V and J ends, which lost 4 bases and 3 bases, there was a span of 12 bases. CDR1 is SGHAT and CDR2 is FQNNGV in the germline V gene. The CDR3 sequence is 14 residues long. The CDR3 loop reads CASSSRTAHYGYTF. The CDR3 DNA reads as TGTGCCAGCAGCTCCCGGACAGCCCACTATGGCTACACCTTC.

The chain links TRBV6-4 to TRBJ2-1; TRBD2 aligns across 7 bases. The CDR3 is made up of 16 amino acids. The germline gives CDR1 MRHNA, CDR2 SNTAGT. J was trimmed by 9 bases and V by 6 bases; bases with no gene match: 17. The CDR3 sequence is CASRGGTSAGGSEQFF. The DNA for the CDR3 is TGTGCCAGCAGGGGGGGGACTTCGGCAGGCGGGAGTGAGCAGTTCTTC.

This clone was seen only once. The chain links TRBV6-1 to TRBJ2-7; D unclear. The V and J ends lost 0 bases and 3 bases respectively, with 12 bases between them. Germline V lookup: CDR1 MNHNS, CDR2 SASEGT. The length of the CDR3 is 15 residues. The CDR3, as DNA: TGTGCCAGCAGTGAAGCGAGAGGTTTTGGCTACGAGCAGTACTTC. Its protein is CASSEARGFGYEQYF.

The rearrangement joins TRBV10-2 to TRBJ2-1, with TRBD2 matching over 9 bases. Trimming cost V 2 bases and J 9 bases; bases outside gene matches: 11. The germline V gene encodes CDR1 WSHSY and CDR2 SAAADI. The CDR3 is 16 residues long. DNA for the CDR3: TGCGCCAGCAGTGAGGTGGCGGGGGGGCGAGGGTTTGAGCAGTTCTTC. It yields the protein CASSEVAGGRGFEQFF.

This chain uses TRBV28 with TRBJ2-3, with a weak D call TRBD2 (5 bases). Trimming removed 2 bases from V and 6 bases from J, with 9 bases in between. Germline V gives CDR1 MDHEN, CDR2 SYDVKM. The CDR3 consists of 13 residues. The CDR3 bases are TGTGCCAGCAGTTTAAGCCCGGGGGATACGCAGTATTTT. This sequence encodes CASSLSPGDTQYF.

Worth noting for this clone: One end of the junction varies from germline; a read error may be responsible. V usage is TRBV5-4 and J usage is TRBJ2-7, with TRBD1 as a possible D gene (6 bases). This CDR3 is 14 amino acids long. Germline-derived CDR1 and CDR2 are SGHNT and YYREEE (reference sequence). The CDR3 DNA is TGTGCCAGCAGCTTATCAGGGGCGACCCACGCTTACGTTTTC. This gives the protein CASSLSGATHAYVF.

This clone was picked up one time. In nucleotides, the CDR3 is TGCGCCAGCAGTCTAGCGGGGGGGGACGAGCAGTACTTC. It codes for CASSLAGGDEQYF. The V gene is TRBV10-2, the J gene TRBJ2-7, with 12 bases fitting TRBD2. CDR1 is WSHSY, CDR2 SAAADI, per germline. The V gene end was trimmed by 5 bases and the J gene end by 5 bases; junction bases not matched to a gene: 1. This CDR3 is 13 amino acids long.

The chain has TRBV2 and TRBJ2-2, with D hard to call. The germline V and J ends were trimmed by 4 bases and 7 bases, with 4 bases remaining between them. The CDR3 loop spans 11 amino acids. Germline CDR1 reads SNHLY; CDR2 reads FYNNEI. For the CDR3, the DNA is TGTGCCAGCAGTGCATTCGGGGAGCTGTTTTTT. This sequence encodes CASSAFGELFF.

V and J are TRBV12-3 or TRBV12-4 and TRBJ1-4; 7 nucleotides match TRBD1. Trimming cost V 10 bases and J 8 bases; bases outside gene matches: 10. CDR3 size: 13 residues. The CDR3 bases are TGTGCCACGCAACAGGGGAATCGGGAAAAACTGTTTTTT. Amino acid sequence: CATQQGNREKLFF.

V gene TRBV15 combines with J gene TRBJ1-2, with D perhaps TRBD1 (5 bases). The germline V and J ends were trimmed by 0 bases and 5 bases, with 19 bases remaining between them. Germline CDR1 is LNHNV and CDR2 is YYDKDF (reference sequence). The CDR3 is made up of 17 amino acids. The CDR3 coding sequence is TGTGCCACCAGCAGAGATGTAGCGTGGGGCGGGGTGTATGGCTACACCTTC. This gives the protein CATSRDVAWGGVYGYTF.

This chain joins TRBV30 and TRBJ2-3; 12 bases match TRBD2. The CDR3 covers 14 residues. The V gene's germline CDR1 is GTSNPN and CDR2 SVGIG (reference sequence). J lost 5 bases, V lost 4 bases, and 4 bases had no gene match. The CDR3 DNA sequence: TGTGCCTGGACTAGCGGGGGGGTGTTAGATACGCAGTATTTT. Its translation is CAWTSGGVLDTQYF.

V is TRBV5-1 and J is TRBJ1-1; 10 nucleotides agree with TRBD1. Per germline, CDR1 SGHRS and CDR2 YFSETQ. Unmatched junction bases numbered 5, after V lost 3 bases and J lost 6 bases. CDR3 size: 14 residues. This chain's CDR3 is CASSYRDRGPEAFF. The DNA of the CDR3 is TGCGCCAGCAGCTACCGGGACAGGGGTCCTGAAGCTTTCTTT.

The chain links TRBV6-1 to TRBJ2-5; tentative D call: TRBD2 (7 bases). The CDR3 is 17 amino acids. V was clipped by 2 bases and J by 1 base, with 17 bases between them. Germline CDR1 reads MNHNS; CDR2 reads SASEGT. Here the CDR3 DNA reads TGTGCCAGCAGTGAATTCGGGGCGGGGGCGAGCCAAGAGACCCAGTACTTC. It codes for CASSEFGAGASQETQYF.

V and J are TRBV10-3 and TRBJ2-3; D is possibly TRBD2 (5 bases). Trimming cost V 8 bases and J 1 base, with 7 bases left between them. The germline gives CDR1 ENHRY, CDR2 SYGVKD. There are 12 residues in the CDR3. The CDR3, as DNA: TGTGCCATCTCCGGGGGCACAGATACGCAGTATTTT. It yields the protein CAISGGTDTQYF.

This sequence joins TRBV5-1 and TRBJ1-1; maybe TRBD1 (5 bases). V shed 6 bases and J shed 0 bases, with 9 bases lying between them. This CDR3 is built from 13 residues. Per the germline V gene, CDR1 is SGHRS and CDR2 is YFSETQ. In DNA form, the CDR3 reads TGCGCCAGCAATCTGGGGCTGAACACTGAAGCTTTCTTT. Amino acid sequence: CASNLGLNTEAFF. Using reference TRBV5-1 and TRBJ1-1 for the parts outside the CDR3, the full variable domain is KAGVTQTPRYLIKTRGQQVTLSCSPISGHRSVSWYQQTPGQGLQFLFEYFSETQRNKGNFPGRFSGRQFSNSRSEMNVSTLELGDSALYLCASNLGLNTEAFFGQGTRLTVV.

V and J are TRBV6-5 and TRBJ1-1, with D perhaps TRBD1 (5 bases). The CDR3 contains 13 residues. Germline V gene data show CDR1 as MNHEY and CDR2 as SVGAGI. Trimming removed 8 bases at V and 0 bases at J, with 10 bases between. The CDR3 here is CASQRQLNTEAFF. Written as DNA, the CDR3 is TGTGCCAGCCAAAGACAGTTGAACACTGAAGCTTTCTTT.

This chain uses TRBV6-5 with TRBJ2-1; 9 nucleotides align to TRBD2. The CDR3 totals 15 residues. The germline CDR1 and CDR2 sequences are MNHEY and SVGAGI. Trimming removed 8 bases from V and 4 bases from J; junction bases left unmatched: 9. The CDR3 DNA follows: TGTGCCAGCTCAGGCGGGGGGGAAGGTTACAATGAGCAGTTCTTC. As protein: CASSGGGEGYNEQFF.

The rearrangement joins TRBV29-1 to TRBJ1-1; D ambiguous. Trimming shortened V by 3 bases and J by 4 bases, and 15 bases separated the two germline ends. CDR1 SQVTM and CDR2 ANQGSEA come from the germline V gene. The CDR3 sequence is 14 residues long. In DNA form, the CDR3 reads TGCAGCGTTGAGGCTACGGGATTGGCCACTGAAGCTTTCTTT. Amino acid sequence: CSVEATGLATEAFF.

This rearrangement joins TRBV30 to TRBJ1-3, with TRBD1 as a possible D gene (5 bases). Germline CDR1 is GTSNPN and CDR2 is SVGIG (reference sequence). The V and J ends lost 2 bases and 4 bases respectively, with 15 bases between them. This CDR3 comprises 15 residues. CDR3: CAWSKRGSLGNTIYF. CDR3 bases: TGTGCCTGGAGTAAGCGGGGGTCCCTCGGAAACACCATATATTTT.

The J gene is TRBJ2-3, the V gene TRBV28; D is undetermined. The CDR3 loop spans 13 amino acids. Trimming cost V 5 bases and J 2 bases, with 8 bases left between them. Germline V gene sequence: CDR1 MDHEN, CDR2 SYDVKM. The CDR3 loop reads CASSGQNTDTQYF. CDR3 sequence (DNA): TGTGCCAGCAGTGGTCAGAACACAGATACGCAGTATTTT.

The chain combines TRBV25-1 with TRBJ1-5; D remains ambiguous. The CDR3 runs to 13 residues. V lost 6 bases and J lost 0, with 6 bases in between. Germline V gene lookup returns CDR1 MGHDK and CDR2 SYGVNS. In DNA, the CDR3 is TGTGCCAGCAGCAGGAATAGCAATCAGCCCCAGCATTTT. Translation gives CASSRNSNQPQHF.

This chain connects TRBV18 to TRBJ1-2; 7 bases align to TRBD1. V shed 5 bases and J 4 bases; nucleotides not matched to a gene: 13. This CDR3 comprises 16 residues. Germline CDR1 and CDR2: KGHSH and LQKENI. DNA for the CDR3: TGTGCCAGCTCAAGCGAGACAGGGAACGTAGGCTATGGCTACACCTTC. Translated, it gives CASSSETGNVGYGYTF.

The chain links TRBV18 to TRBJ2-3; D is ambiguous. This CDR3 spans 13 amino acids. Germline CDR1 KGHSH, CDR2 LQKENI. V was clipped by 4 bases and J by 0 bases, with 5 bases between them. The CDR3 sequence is CASSLSSTDTQYF. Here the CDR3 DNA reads TGTGCCAGCTCACTATCTAGCACAGATACGCAGTATTTT. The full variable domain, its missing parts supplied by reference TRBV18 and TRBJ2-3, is NAGVMQNPRHLVRRRGQEARLRCSPMKGHSHVYWYRQLPEEGLKFMVYLQKENIIDESGMPKERFSAEFPKEGPSILRIQQVVRGDSAAYFCASSLSSTDTQYFGPGTRLTVL.